Each of the 5 T cell receptor beta chains below was sequenced from the same sample in a study of identical twins. TCRdb reanalysed the 5' RACE reads using MiXCR and keeps one entry per CDR3 protein. The top ten clones hold 1.5% to 2% of a sample with fewer than 800,000 distinct CDR3 sequences, roughly 6.6% of them seen once. These records were also assigned to another study, of yellow fever vaccine responses in identical twins.

The sequenced sample was PBMCs. These receptors were obtained from a young woman in good health.

This clonotype appeared a few times. The chain couples TRBV5-5 to TRBJ2-1; TRBD2 is a possible D gene (5 bases). There are 12 residues in the CDR3. V lost 3 bases to trimming and J lost 9 bases, with 10 bases between them. In germline, CDR1 is SGHKS, CDR2 YYEKEE (reference sequence). The CDR3 coding sequence is TGTGCCAGCAGCTCCACCGCGGGTGAGCAGTTCTTC. Encoded protein: CASSSTAGEQFF.

Ten or more counts support this clonotype. The J gene is TRBJ1-2, the V gene TRBV5-6; 7 nucleotides align to TRBD1. CDR1 and CDR2 (germline): SGHDT, YYEEEE. J was trimmed by 7 bases and V by 5 bases; bases with no gene match: 14. The CDR3 spans 15 residues. This CDR3 reads CASSSPGQNTAGYTF. The CDR3 DNA follows: TGTGCCAGCAGTTCTCCGGGACAGAATACGGCTGGCTACACCTTC.

This clonotype was counted at least ten times. The chain uses TRBV3-1 and TRBJ2-7; 8 nucleotides line up with TRBD2. The length of the CDR3 is 16 residues. Germline-derived CDR1 and CDR2 are LGHDT and YNNKEL (reference sequence). Losses at the gene ends were 0 bases for V and 3 bases for J; bases not matched to a gene: 7. CDR3 DNA sequence: TGTGCCAGCAGCCAAGAGGACAGCGGGGGTAACTACGAGCAGTACTTC. Translating it yields CASSQEDSGGNYEQYF.

This clonotype turned up a few times. The J gene is TRBJ2-3, the V gene TRBV2, with D hard to call. The germline CDR1 and CDR2 sequences are SNHLY and FYNNEI. The CDR3 is 10 residues long. V shed 9 bases and J shed 10 bases, with 11 bases lying between them. CDR3 residues: CASDRPPQYF. For the CDR3, the DNA is TGTGCCAGTGACCGGCCTCCGCAGTATTTT.

This clonotype occurred a few times. The chain combines TRBV14 with TRBJ2-4; D remains unclear. The CDR3 runs 15 residues. Germline V lookup: CDR1 SGHDN, CDR2 FVKESK. Between the trimmed V and J ends, which lost 3 bases and 6 bases, there was a span of 15 bases. CDR3 sequence (DNA): TGTGCCAGCAGCCAGGATTGGGCGGCGGCAAACATTCAGTACTTC. It specifies CASSQDWAAANIQYF.